Presented here are 9 T cell receptor beta chains from one specimen sequenced in a study of blood T cell repertoires in COVID-19 (dated by TCRdb to about 2020). Library preparation was by the immunoSEQ multiplex PCR assay. Entries here come from immuneACCESS through TCRdb and include only in-frame sequences with V and J called. Some clones fail to appear in such tables; in the studies checked, an unresolved V gene covers under half of the shortfall, and the cause of the remainder is unknown. In all, the sample holds roughly 200,000 clones, and about 88% of those were seen once. Of the sample, roughly 2.8% falls within the top ten clones. Sequences were obtained from peripheral blood. The receptors were sampled from a woman in her thirties with active or convalescent COVID-19.

The chain uses TRBV4-2 and TRBJ2-1; 9 positions agree with TRBD2. CDR3 length: 15 residues. Trimming cost V 1 base and J 7 bases; bases outside gene matches: 5. The germline gives CDR1 LGHNA, CDR2 YNFKEQ. The CDR3 loop is CASSQVIAGDNEQFF. CDR3 nucleotide sequence: TGTGCCAGCAGCCAAGTGATAGCGGGAGATAATGAGCAGTTCTTC.

The V gene is TRBV5-1, the J gene TRBJ2-7; 13 positions agree with TRBD2. The CDR3 is made up of 15 amino acids. The germline V gene has CDR1 SGHRS and CDR2 YFSETQ. The V gene end was trimmed by 5 bases and the J gene end by 5 bases; junction bases not matched to a gene: 7. The CDR3 here is CASSWTSGSGDEQYF. In nucleotides, the CDR3 is TGCGCCAGCAGTTGGACTAGCGGGAGCGGAGACGAGCAGTACTTC.

This rearrangement joins TRBV21-1 to TRBJ2-1; the table names TRBD1, a call not compared with the DNA. TRBV21-1 has pseudogene status. The CDR3 totals 17 residues. The CDR3 protein is CASSKVVRQGAPNEQFF. CDR3 coding DNA: TGTGCCAGCAGCAAAGTAGTCCGGCAGGGGGCGCCCAATGAGCAGTTCTTC.

V and J are TRBV11-3 and TRBJ2-2; 12 bases match TRBD2. V trimming: 5 bases; J trimming: 4 bases; junction bases outside the gene matches: 5. Per germline, CDR1 SGHNT and CDR2 YENEEA. This CDR3 is 16 amino acids long. The CDR3 sequence: CASSPRLAGATGELFF. The CDR3 bases are TGTGCCAGCAGCCCAAGACTAGCGGGAGCCACCGGGGAGCTGTTTTTT.

The chain combines TRBV9 with TRBJ2-2; unclear D gene. CDR1 and CDR2 from the germline V gene are SGDLS and YYNGEE. The CDR3 has 12 residues. V was cut by 3 bases and J by 7 bases, with 7 bases left in between. CDR3 nucleotides: TGTGCCAGCAGCGCCCCCCGCGGGGAGCTGTTTTTT. Protein: CASSAPRGELFF.

As for this clone: One junction end does not reproduce the germline sequence, and a read error may be involved. The chain combines TRBV29-1 with TRBJ1-2, with a tentative D call TRBD1 (5 bases). The CDR3 spans 12 residues. CDR1 is SQVTM, CDR2 ANQGSEA, per germline. CDR3 region: CSVKSDTPYCKF. Written as DNA, the CDR3 is TGCAGCGTTAAGTCGGACACCCCCTATTGTAAATTC.

The gene calls are TRBV12-3 or TRBV12-4 and TRBJ2-1, with no clear D. The CDR3 is 13 amino acids. V was clipped by 8 bases and J by 5 bases, with 13 bases between them. The chain's CDR3 is CASSHPGHNEQFF. For the CDR3, the DNA is TGTGCCAGCTCTCACCCGGGTCACAATGAGCAGTTCTTC.

This chain joins TRBV19 and TRBJ1-1, with D maybe TRBD1 (6 bases). The germline CDR1 and CDR2 sequences are LNHDA and SQIVND (reference sequence). Trimming left V 3 bases short and J 5 bases short, with 19 bases between. The CDR3 totals 16 residues. The DNA for the CDR3 is TGTGCCAGTAGTATCCCAGGGGCGCCCTCCTTAACTGAAGCTTTCTTT. This sequence encodes CASSIPGAPSLTEAFF. The complete variable domain, with remaining parts taken from reference TRBV19 and TRBJ1-1, reads DGGITQSPKYLFRKEGQNVTLSCEQNLNHDAMYWYRQDPGQGLRLIYYSQIVNDFQKGDIAEGYSVSREKKESFPLTVTSAQKNPTAFYLCASSIPGAPSLTEAFFGQGTRLTVV.

V gene TRBV6-2 or TRBV6-3 combines with J gene TRBJ1-1; 7 positions match TRBD1. The CDR3 has 17 residues. V was clipped by 6 bases and J by 2 bases; unmatched bases: 15. Per the germline V gene, CDR1 is MNHEY and CDR2 is SVGEGT. CDR3 protein: CASSPPTGPEENTEAFF. CDR3 nucleotide sequence: TGTGCCAGCAGCCCTCCGACAGGGCCAGAGGAAAACACTGAAGCTTTCTTT.